These 3 T cell receptor beta chains originate from one sample sequenced in a study of T cell repertoires in cytomegalovirus infection. TCRdb processed the reads anew with MiXCR; each CDR3 protein has one entry. This table has some 130,000 distinct CDR3 sequences, less than 9.5% appearing once. The sequenced sample consisted of PBMCs. These receptor sequences come from a human donor in good health (CMV status not recorded). Some clones in this sample may be carry-over from other donors' samples.

Many counts were recorded for this clonotype. This CDR3 is CASSAPIAGSGTQYF. CDR3 DNA sequence: TGTGCCAGCAGTGCGCCGATCGCCGGGTCTGGGACCCAGTACTTC. V is TRBV25-1 and J is TRBJ2-5, with no clear D. There are 15 residues in the CDR3. V was trimmed by 4 bases and J by 7 bases, leaving 19 bases between them. Per the germline V gene, CDR1 is MGHDK and CDR2 is SYGVNS. Using reference TRBV25-1 and TRBJ2-5 for the parts outside the CDR3, the full variable domain is EADIYQTPRYLVIGTGKKITLECSQTMGHDKMYWYQQDPGMELHLIHYSYGVNSTEKGDLSSESTVSRIRTEHFPLTLESARPSHTSQYLCASSAPIAGSGTQYFGPGTRLLVL.

Many counts were recorded for this clonotype. The V call is TRBV7-2, the J call TRBJ2-3, with D uncertain. V lost 2 bases and J 4 bases, leaving 10 bases between the germline ends. The length of the CDR3 is 14 residues. Germline CDR1 is SGHTA and CDR2 is FQGNSA. CDR3 DNA sequence: TGTGCCAGCAGCTTAATGGCCGAGGCAGATACGCAGTATTTT. This codes for CASSLMAEADTQYF.

This clonotype has ten or more counts. The genes are TRBV7-6 and TRBJ2-1; 10 positions agree with TRBD2. CDR1 is SGHVS and CDR2 is FNYEAQ in the germline V gene. With 1 base clipped from V and 8 bases from J, the junction kept 8 bases outside the gene matches. CDR3 length: 16 residues. The CDR3 DNA reads as TGTGCCAGCAGCTTAGACCCGGGACTAGCGAGACATGAGCAGTTCTTC. Its translation is CASSLDPGLARHEQFF.